The entry below describes one TCR beta chain. The sample is drawn from a study of cytomegalovirus exposure and HLA in healthy donors. Germline-derived CDR1 and CDR2 are SGHNT and YYREEE (reference sequence). J gave up 4 bases and V 7 bases, and 9 bases lay outside the gene matches. The CDR3 is 14 residues long. Both 60 Vbeta primers and 13 Jbeta primers went into the PCR. Measured with immunoSEQ multiplex PCR; TCRdb has only the in-frame clones, and not every one. The sample yields fewer than 75,000 clones, 65% to 80% seen once. The source material was PBMCs. The TCR comes from a woman under 40 in good health and CMV-seronegative. The chain uses TRBV5-4 and TRBJ1-1; 8 nucleotides line up with TRBD1. DNA of the CDR3: TGTGCCAGCGGGTCAGGGGGCGCGATCACTGAAGCTTTCTTT. This gives the protein CASGSGGAITEAFF. The variable domain in full, completed from reference TRBV5-4 and TRBJ1-1, reads ETGVTQSPTHLIKTRGQQVTLRCSSQSGHNTVSWYQQALGQGPQFIFQYYREEENGRGNFPPRFSGLQFPNYSSELNVNALELDDSALYLCASGSGGAITEAFFGQGTRLTVV.